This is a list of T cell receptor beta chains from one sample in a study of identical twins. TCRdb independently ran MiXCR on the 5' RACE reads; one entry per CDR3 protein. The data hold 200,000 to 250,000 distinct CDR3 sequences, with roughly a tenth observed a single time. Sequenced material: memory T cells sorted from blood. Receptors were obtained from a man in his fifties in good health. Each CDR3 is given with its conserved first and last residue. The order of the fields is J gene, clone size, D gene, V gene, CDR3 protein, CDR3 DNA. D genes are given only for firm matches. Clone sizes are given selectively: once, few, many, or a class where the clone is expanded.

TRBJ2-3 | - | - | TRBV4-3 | CASSLLSSTDTQYF | TGCGCCAGCAGCCTCCTTTCTAGCACAGATACGCAGTATTTT
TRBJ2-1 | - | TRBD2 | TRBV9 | CASSVGLAVSSYNEQFF | TGTGCCAGCAGCGTAGGGCTAGCGGTCAGCTCCTACAATGAGCAGTTCTTC
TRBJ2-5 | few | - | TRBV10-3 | CAISPSGWQGETQYF | TGTGCCATCAGTCCATCGGGGTGGCAGGGAGAGACCCAGTACTTC
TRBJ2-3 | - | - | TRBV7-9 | CASSLMGDPSQAQYF | TGTGCCAGCAGCCTAATGGGGGACCCCTCTCAAGCGCAGTATTTT
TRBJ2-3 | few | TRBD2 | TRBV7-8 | CASSERLAGASTDTQYF | TGTGCCAGCAGCGAAAGACTAGCGGGGGCCAGCACAGATACGCAGTATTTT
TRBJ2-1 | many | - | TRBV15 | CATSRKRDVEQFF | TGTGCCACCAGCAGAAAGAGGGACGTGGAGCAGTTCTTC
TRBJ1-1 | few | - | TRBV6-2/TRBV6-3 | CASSYSKMGLKAFF | TGTGCCAGCAGTTACTCGAAAATGGGGCTCAAAGCTTTCTTT
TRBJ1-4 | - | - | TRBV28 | CASSLSRDTTNEKLFF | TGTGCCAGCAGTTTGAGTCGGGACACAACTAATGAAAAACTGTTTTTT
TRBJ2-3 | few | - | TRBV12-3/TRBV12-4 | CASSNRDLSTDTQYF | TGTGCCAGCAGTAACCGGGACTTAAGCACAGATACGCAGTATTTT
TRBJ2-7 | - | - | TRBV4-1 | CASSQQEGIRGSYEQYF | TGCGCCAGCAGCCAACAAGAGGGGATCCGGGGATCCTACGAGCAGTACTTC
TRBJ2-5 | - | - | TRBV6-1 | CASSEGSRETQYF | TGTGCCAGCAGTGAAGGGTCGCGAGAGACCCAGTACTTC
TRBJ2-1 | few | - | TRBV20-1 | CSARRGASSNEQFF | TGCAGTGCTAGACGGGGGGCCAGCAGTAATGAGCAGTTCTTC
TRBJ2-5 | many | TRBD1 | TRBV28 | CASSNDREQETQYF | TGTGCCAGCAGCAATGACAGGGAACAAGAGACCCAGTACTTC
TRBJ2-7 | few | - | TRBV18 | CASSESAGYEQYF | TGTGCCAGCTCAGAGAGTGCCGGCTACGAGCAGTACTTC
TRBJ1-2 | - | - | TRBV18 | CASSPGSDYGYTF | TGTGCCAGCTCACCAGGATCAGACTATGGCTACACCTTC
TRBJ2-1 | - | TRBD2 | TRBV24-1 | CATSARTSGRSRNEQFF | TGTGCCACCAGTGCTCGGACTAGCGGGAGGTCTAGGAATGAGCAGTTCTTC
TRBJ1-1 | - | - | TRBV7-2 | CASSPFPGKIEAFF | TGTGCCAGCAGCCCCTTCCCCGGGAAAATTGAAGCTTTCTTT
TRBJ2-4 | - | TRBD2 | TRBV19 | CASSIDPPTSGRLGNIQYF | TGTGCCAGTAGTATAGATCCTCCTACTAGCGGGAGGTTGGGAAACATTCAGTACTTC
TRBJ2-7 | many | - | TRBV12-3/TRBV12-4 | CASSLAFGPRSEQYF | TGTGCCAGCAGCCTCGCTTTTGGTCCACGGAGCGAGCAGTACTTC
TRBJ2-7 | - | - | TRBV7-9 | CASSLAGVPYEQYF | TGTGCCAGCAGCTTAGCAGGGGTGCCCTACGAGCAGTACTTC
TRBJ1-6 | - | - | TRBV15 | CATSRENSPLHF | TGTGCCACCAGCAGAGAGAATTCACCCCTCCACTTT
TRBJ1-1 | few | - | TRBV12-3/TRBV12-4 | CASSLTGAEAFF | TGTGCCAGCAGTTTAACGGGGGCTGAAGCTTTCTTT
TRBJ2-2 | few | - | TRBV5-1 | CASSLMTPGNGELFF | TGCGCCAGCAGCCTGATGACCCCCGGGAACGGGGAGCTGTTTTTT
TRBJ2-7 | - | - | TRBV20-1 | CSADPGVNSYEQYF | TGCAGTGCTGACCCAGGGGTAAACTCCTACGAGCAGTACTTC
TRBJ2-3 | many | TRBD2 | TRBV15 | CATSRDWASGATRTDTQYF | TGTGCCACCAGCAGAGATTGGGCTAGCGGGGCAACCCGCACAGATACGCAGTATTTT
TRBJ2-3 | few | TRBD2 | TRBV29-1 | CSVVRLAGGYTDTQYF | TGCAGCGTTGTGCGACTAGCGGGAGGGTACACAGATACGCAGTATTTT
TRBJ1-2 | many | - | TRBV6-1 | CASSETGTPFPYGYTF | TGTGCCAGCAGTGAAACCGGGACCCCGTTCCCCTATGGCTACACCTTC
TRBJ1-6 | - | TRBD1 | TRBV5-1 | CASSGTGADSPLHF | TGCGCCAGCAGCGGGACAGGGGCGGATTCACCCCTCCACTTT
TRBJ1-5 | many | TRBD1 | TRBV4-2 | CASSQDRGGAGQPQHF | TGTGCCAGCAGCCAAGATAGAGGGGGCGCGGGTCAGCCCCAGCATTTT
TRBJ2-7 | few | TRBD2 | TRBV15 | CATRRGELSEQYF | TGTGCCACCAGGCGGGGGGAACTAAGCGAGCAGTACTTC
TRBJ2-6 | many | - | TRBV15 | CATSKITGQFDSGANVLTF | TGTGCCACCAGCAAAATTACAGGACAGTTTGACTCTGGGGCCAACGTCCTGACTTTC
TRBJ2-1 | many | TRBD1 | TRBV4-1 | CASSPEAGQGYNEQFF | TGCGCCAGCAGCCCTGAAGCGGGACAGGGGTACAATGAGCAGTTCTTC
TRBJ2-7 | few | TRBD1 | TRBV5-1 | CASSPSGTGVEQYF | TGCGCCAGCAGCCCCTCCGGGACAGGGGTTGAGCAGTACTTC
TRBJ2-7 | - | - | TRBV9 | CASSVGMDFSYEQYF | TGTGCCAGCAGCGTAGGAATGGATTTCTCCTACGAGCAGTACTTC
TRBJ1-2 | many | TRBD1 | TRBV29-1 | CSVESYRGNYGYTF | TGCAGCGTTGAATCGTACAGGGGTAACTATGGCTACACCTTC
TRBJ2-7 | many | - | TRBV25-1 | CASSDDRNYEQYF | TGTGCCAGCAGCGACGACAGGAACTACGAGCAGTACTTC
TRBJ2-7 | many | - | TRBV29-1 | CSVLATPRDGSSYEQYF | TGCAGCGTTTTAGCTACCCCCCGTGACGGAAGCTCCTACGAGCAGTACTTC
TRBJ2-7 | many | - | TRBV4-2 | CASSQDTAPLEQYF | TGTGCCAGCAGCCAAGATACGGCGCCCCTCGAGCAGTACTTC
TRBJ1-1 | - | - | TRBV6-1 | CASSGSLMNTEAFF | TGTGCCAGCTCAGGGTCCTTGATGAACACTGAAGCTTTCTTT
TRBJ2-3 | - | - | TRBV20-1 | CSASRGARDTQYF | TGCAGTGCTAGTCGGGGGGCTAGAGATACGCAGTATTTT
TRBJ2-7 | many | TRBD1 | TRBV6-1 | CASRTDRGTYEQYF | TGTGCCAGCAGAACGGACAGGGGTACGTACGAGCAGTACTTC
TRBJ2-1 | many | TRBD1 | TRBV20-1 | CSALRARGSVRNEQFF | TGCAGTGCTCTAAGGGCCAGGGGGTCGGTAAGGAATGAGCAGTTCTTC